The subject of this entry is one T cell receptor (beta chain). This entry belongs to a study of blood T cell repertoires in COVID-19. Study context: In each case, the material was cDNA or gDNA derived from T cells, B-cell-depleted T cells, or PBMCs.

Trimming pared 7 bases from V and 8 bases from J, leaving 8 bases between. Germline CDR1 reads SGHTA; CDR2 reads FQGNSA. The CDR3 contains 11 residues. Those enrolled, adults aged about 18 to 89 years, came from under 25 US areas. Participants had their cohort set by participant-reported clinical history. Original processing notes: Estimates of nucleated cell counts were drawn from the amplification of reference gene primers. Sequencing used immunoSEQ multiplex PCR; TCRdb keeps in-frame clones, though not all of them. The V and J calls and the clone size are those of that table, but D and trimming were determined from the DNA. The sample lists fewer than 350,000 clones, 85% seen once, with 2.5% in the top ten.

The rearrangement uses TRBV7-2 and TRBJ2-2; D uncertain. Sequencing was performed on PBMCs or T cells enriched from blood (not recorded which). This clonotype was obtained from a woman aged 45-59 years who had recovered from COVID-19. DNA for the CDR3: TGTGCCAGCATCCTTTTTGGGGAGCTGTTTTTT. This translates into CASILFGELFF.